A single sample gave rise to the 18 T cell receptor beta chains below, sequenced in a study of T-cell reconstitution after alpha-beta-depleted transplantation in children. Unique molecular identifiers featured in how the TCRbeta library was prepared. TCRdb itself ran the PCR reads through MiXCR, one entry per CDR3 protein. This repertoire shows 750,000 to 950,000 distinct CDR3 sequences, around 15% found once; its top ten account for approximately 4.5%. Sequencing used PBMCs, mostly from graft donor cells, obtained 360 days after TCRalphabeta/CD19-depleted stem cell transplant. The receptor source for this set is a male patient between 10 and 17 years old who had a stem cell transplant for acute lymphoblastic leukemia, so the T cells may come from the graft donor.

This rearrangement joins TRBV12-3 or TRBV12-4 to TRBJ2-5, with 8 bases identical to TRBD1. Losses at the gene ends were 5 bases for V and 3 bases for J; bases not matched to a gene: 8. The CDR3 has 15 residues. The CDR3 sequence is CASSITGTGEETQYF. The CDR3, as DNA: TGTGCCAGCAGTATCACCGGGACAGGCGAAGAGACCCAGTACTTC.

This clonotype turned up a few times. This chain joins TRBV9 and TRBJ1-2; D uncertain. Per germline, CDR1 SGDLS and CDR2 YYNGEE. This CDR3 is 16 amino acids long. V was shortened by 2 bases and J by 4 bases, with 18 bases between the two germline ends. The CDR3 nucleotides read TGTGCCAGCAGCGTGGTGAGAGCCGAGGATGCCTATGGCTACACCTTC. Its translation is CASSVVRAEDAYGYTF.

In nucleotides, the CDR3 is TGTGCCAGCAGCTTAGTTTCCCCTCTCTCCTACGAGCAGTACTTC. Translating gives CASSLVSPLSYEQYF. V usage is TRBV7-2 and J usage is TRBJ2-7; D remains ambiguous. In germline, CDR1 is SGHTA, CDR2 FQGNSA. V dropped 1 base and J dropped 0 bases, with 10 bases sitting between them. The CDR3 extends over 15 amino acids.

This clonotype was seen a single time. V usage is TRBV5-1 and J usage is TRBJ2-5; D is unclear. Germline V CDR1 and CDR2: SGHRS, YFSETQ. The CDR3 is 15 residues long. Trimming removed 0 bases from V and 2 bases from J, with 11 bases in between. CDR3 DNA: TGCGCCAGCAGCTTGGGGGCCTATACACAAGAGACCCAGTACTTC. Encoded protein: CASSLGAYTQETQYF.

The V call is TRBV29-1, the J call TRBJ2-1, with 7 bases matching TRBD2. The V gene's germline CDR1 is SQVTM and CDR2 ANQGSEA. The J segment lost 3 bases and the V segment lost 7 bases, leaving 12 bases of the junction unmatched. The length of the CDR3 is 15 residues. As DNA, the CDR3 is TGCAGCGCCGAGAGGCTAGCGGTTCACTACAATGAGCAGTTCTTC. Translating gives CSAERLAVHYNEQFF.

The V and J genes are TRBV11-2 and TRBJ2-3; D perhaps matches TRBD2 (6 bases). V was shortened by 5 bases and J by 2 bases, with 14 bases between the two germline ends. In germline, CDR1 is SGHAT, CDR2 FQNNGV. CDR3 length equals 15 residues. For the CDR3, the DNA is TGTGCCAGCAGCACGCTGAGGACTAACACAGATACGCAGTATTTT. As protein: CASSTLRTNTDTQYF.

The chain couples TRBV7-9 to TRBJ2-7; D not resolved. From germline, CDR1 is SEHNR and CDR2 FQNEAQ (reference sequence). This CDR3 has 14 amino acids. Trimming stripped 2 bases from V and 3 bases from J, with 11 bases between. As DNA, the CDR3 is TGTGCCAGCAGCTTATTCGGGCAGTTCTACGAGCAGTACTTC. Its protein is CASSLFGQFYEQYF.

This rearrangement joins TRBV25-1 to TRBJ2-7, with 7 bases matching TRBD1. The CDR3 is 15 residues long. V lost 0 bases to trimming and J lost 5 bases; unmatched junction nucleotides: 7. The germline V gene has CDR1 MGHDK and CDR2 SYGVNS. The CDR3 region has the DNA TGTGCCAGCAGTGAATATAACAACAGGGGCGACGAGCAGTACTTC. Protein sequence: CASSEYNNRGDEQYF.

This clonotype appeared a few times. The chain combines TRBV9 with TRBJ1-1; possible D gene TRBD1, 5 bases. Germline loops: CDR1 SGDLS, CDR2 YYNGEE. With 1 base removed from V and 4 bases from J, the gap between germline ends came to 11 bases. The CDR3 sequence is 14 residues long. The CDR3: CASSVMGEGTEAFF. CDR3 nucleotides: TGTGCCAGCAGCGTAATGGGGGAAGGCACTGAAGCTTTCTTT.

This clonotype was recorded many times. The chain uses TRBV5-1 and TRBJ2-3, with 7 bases identical to TRBD2. Germline CDR1 SGHRS, CDR2 YFSETQ. V dropped 0 bases and J dropped 2; count of bases not matched to a gene: 6. This CDR3 has 16 amino acids. The CDR3 DNA reads as TGCGCCAGCAGCTTGGGACTAGCAGATGACACAGATACGCAGTATTTT. It encodes CASSLGLADDTDTQYF.

There are a few counts of this clonotype. The rearrangement uses TRBV28 and TRBJ1-5; D possibly corresponds to TRBD1 (5 bases). The CDR3 is 15 amino acids. V was pared by 5 bases and J by 7 bases, with 18 bases between. CDR1 and CDR2 from the germline V gene are MDHEN and SYDVKM. The CDR3 loop reads CASSPVQGAIQPQHF. The CDR3, as DNA: TGTGCCAGCAGTCCTGTGCAGGGAGCAATCCAGCCCCAGCATTTT.

The chain couples TRBV25-1 to TRBJ2-2, with D possibly being TRBD2 (6 bases). The CDR3 spans 13 residues. CDR1 and CDR2 (germline): MGHDK, SYGVNS. The V gene lost 5 bases and the J gene lost 6 bases, with 10 bases spanning the gap. CDR3 region: CASSHGGSGELFF. CDR3 bases: TGTGCCAGCAGTCACGGGGGATCCGGGGAGCTGTTTTTT.

This clonotype came up many times. V and J are TRBV5-6 and TRBJ2-7; 15 bases are a match to TRBD2. This CDR3 has 16 residues. V was pared by 4 bases and J by 5 bases, with 7 bases of the junction left unmatched. Germline CDR1 reads SGHDT; CDR2 reads YYEEEE. CDR3 residues: CASSRGLAGGANEQYF. In DNA, the CDR3 is TGTGCCAGCAGCCGTGGACTAGCGGGAGGGGCAAACGAGCAGTACTTC. Filled out from reference TRBV5-6 and TRBJ2-7, the complete variable domain reads DAGVTQSPTHLIKTRGQQVTLRCSPKSGHDTVSWYQQALGQGPQFIFQYYEEEERQRGNFPDRFSGHQFPNYSSELNVNALLLGDSALYLCASSRGLAGGANEQYFGPGTRLTVT.

The chain uses TRBV6-1 and TRBJ2-6; TRBD2 might be the D (6 bases). Trimming took 5 bases from V and 0 from J, leaving 14 bases between them. The germline gives CDR1 MNHNS, CDR2 SASEGT. This CDR3 comprises 17 residues. CDR3 nucleotide sequence: TGTGCCAGCAGTATAAGCGGAGGGAGCTCTGGGGCCAACGTCCTGACTTTC. It translates to CASSISGGSSGANVLTF.

This clonotype came up once. This chain joins TRBV26 and TRBJ2-2. TRBV26 is termed a pseudogene. The CDR3 is 15 residues long. CDR3 region: CASRPSGPYTGELFF. For the CDR3, the DNA is TGTGCCAGCCGTCCATCGGGACCATACACCGGGGAGCTGTTTTTT.

The chain uses TRBV29-1 and TRBJ2-7; weak D call: TRBD2 (6 bases). The CDR3 is made up of 11 amino acids. V lost 4 bases and J 7 bases, leaving 11 bases between the germline ends. Germline CDR1 and CDR2: SQVTM and ANQGSEA. The CDR3 spells CSVGAAGEQYF. In DNA, the CDR3 is TGCAGCGTTGGGGCGGCGGGGGAGCAGTACTTC.

This sequence joins TRBV7-2 and TRBJ2-5; a weak D match, TRBD1 (5 bases). CDR3 length: 14 residues. The V gene lost 1 base and the J gene lost 4 bases, with 10 bases spanning the gap. Per germline, CDR1 SGHTA and CDR2 FQGNSA. CDR3 nucleotides: TGTGCCAGCAGCTTAGGTTCTACAGGAGAGACCCAGTACTTC. Translation gives CASSLGSTGETQYF. Full variable domain (remainder filled in from reference TRBV7-2 and TRBJ2-5): GAGVSQSPSNKVTEKGKDVELRCDPISGHTALYWYRQSLGQGLEFLIYFQGNSAPDKSGLPSDRFSAERTGGSVSTLTIQRTQQEDSAVYLCASSLGSTGETQYFGPGTRLLVL.

This clonotype has only a few counts. This chain connects TRBV27 to TRBJ1-1; a weak D match, TRBD1 (6 bases). In germline, CDR1 is MNHEY, CDR2 SMNVEV (reference sequence). This CDR3 has 14 amino acids. The V end lost 4 bases, the J end lost 1 base, and 10 bases lay between the germline ends. The chain's CDR3 is CASSYHRENTEAFF. The CDR3 DNA reads TGTGCCAGCAGTTATCACAGGGAGAACACTGAAGCTTTCTTT.